Described below is a single T cell receptor beta chain sequence and its context. Its specificity is not known. The V gene's germline CDR1 is MGHDK and CDR2 SYGVNS. This CDR3 is 15 amino acids long. V dropped 7 bases and J dropped 7; count of bases not matched to a gene: 15. This record comes from a study of cytomegalovirus exposure and HLA in healthy donors. The study's findings and limits: Most TCR sequences showed up rarely, but some public TCRs showed up in many donors. Using the classifier, cytomegalovirus status was reportedly diagnosed with high specificity and sensitivity.

The method was immunoSEQ multiplex PCR; TCRdb's version includes in-frame clones alone and lacks a portion of them. The sample yields roughly 300,000 clones, 86% seen once. The TCR was taken from a woman under 30 in good health and CMV-seronegative. The chain has TRBV25-1 and TRBJ2-7; 8 bases are a match to TRBD1. The sample comprised PBMCs. The CDR3 reads CASNLPRQGSGEQYF. For the CDR3, the DNA is TGTGCCAGCAATCTACCGCGACAGGGGTCGGGGGAGCAGTACTTC.